Sequencing of this T cell receptor (beta chain) was carried out in a study of T cells after yellow fever vaccination. TCRdb reprocessed the 5' RACE reads via MiXCR and lists one record per CDR3 protein. Of 150,000 to 200,000 distinct CDR3 sequences in the sample, more than 9.5% were seen once. V lost 2 bases, J lost 1 base, and 17 bases lay in between. The CDR3 sequence is 18 residues long. Germline CDR1 and CDR2: MNHEY and SVGEGT. This receptor was identified in a young man who received the YFV17D yellow fever vaccine. The specimen was CD8+ T cells sorted from PBMCs, collected 15 days after the yellow fever booster vaccination. The rearrangement links TRBV6-2 or TRBV6-3 to TRBJ2-2; possibly TRBD2 for D (5 bases). The DNA for the CDR3 is TGTGCCAGCAGTTACCCACACCGGGAACTAGTGAACACCGGGGAGCTGTTTTTT. Protein product: CASSYPHRELVNTGELFF.